The 30 T cell receptor delta chains reported below all come from one sample, sequenced in a study of human gamma delta and Vdelta1 T cells (dated by TCRdb to 2016 to 2019). Library generation was performed with PCR. TCRdb lists the instrument as Illumina MiSeq. In TCRdb, clones were called once more from the public reads by CATT, and rows of identical DNA were later combined. This sample gives fewer than 1,500 delta-chain clones in total; 40% to 50% of them show up just once. Of the sample, about 4.8% falls within the top ten clones. The sequencing sample was made of Vdelta1 gamma-delta T cells from blood. The sample's cell subset or site label, in plain terms: Vd1+ T cells from peripheral blood. The receptor set was obtained from a human donor in good health.

Regarding this clone: A read error likely explains this, since a far larger clone differs by one base. V and J are TRDV1 and TRDJ1, with 12 bases that match TRDD3. Germline CDR1 reads TSWWSYY; CDR2 reads QGS. The CDR3 length is 19 residues. Losses at the gene ends were 3 bases for V and 4 bases for J; bases not matched to a gene: 15. CDR3 DNA sequence: TGTGCTCTTGGGGAGACTCCATACTGGGGGATACCCGTTCTCGATAAACTCATCTTT. It is translated as CALGETPYWGIPVLDKLIF.

As concerns this clone: It is likely a read error: a sequence one base away is far more abundant. At the DNA level, this CDR3 is encoded by other sequences in the same sample as well. V is TRDV1 and J is TRDJ1; 9 nucleotides line up with TRDD3. The CDR3 runs 16 residues. The V gene end was trimmed by 2 bases and the J gene end by 11 bases; junction bases not matched to a gene: 15. The germline CDR1 and CDR2 sequences are TSWWSYY and QGS. CDR3 region: CALGEGLPMGDMMLIF. The DNA of the CDR3 is TGTGCTCTTGGGGAAGGTCTCCCCATGGGGGATATGATGCTCATCTTT.

By sample share, this clone is medium-sized. The J gene is TRDJ1, the V gene TRDV1; tentatively, D is TRDD3 (6 bases). V shed 0 bases and J shed 1 base, with 21 bases lying between them. CDR1 is TSWWSYY and CDR2 is QGS in the germline V gene. This CDR3 comprises 19 residues. The CDR3 bases are TGTGCTCTTGGGGAACTACAAGAAAGGGGGACCCGGACCACCGATAAACTCATCTTT. As protein: CALGELQERGTRTTDKLIF.

As to this clone: Given a much more abundant clone one base away, this may be a read error. The gene calls are TRDV1 and TRDJ1; TRDD3 matches 11 bases. The CDR3 runs 21 residues. J gave up 3 bases and V 0 bases, and 18 bases lay outside the gene matches. The germline gives CDR1 TSWWSYY, CDR2 QGS. In DNA form, the CDR3 reads TGTGCTCTTGGGGAACTAGACCCACTACTGGGGGATATGCCCTACGCCGATAAACTCATCTTT. It is translated as CALGELDPLLGDMPYADKLIF.

As regards this clone: It differs at one base from a far larger clone, so likely a read error. This rearrangement joins TRDV1 to TRDJ1; 13 bases align to TRDD3. This CDR3 is 20 amino acids long. Losses at the gene ends were 0 bases for V and 6 bases for J; bases not matched to a gene: 16. The V gene's germline CDR1 is TSWWSYY and CDR2 QGS. This chain's CDR3 is CALGELGSPYWGIRLNKLIF. In nucleotides, the CDR3 is TGTGCTCTTGGGGAACTAGGTTCTCCTTACTGGGGGATACGCTTGAATAAACTCATCTTT.

With respect to this clone: Only one base separates this from a far larger clonotype, so it likely reflects a read error. V is TRDV1 and J is TRDJ1; no clear D. The germline CDR1 and CDR2 sequences are TSWWSYY and QGS. V was cut by 2 bases and J by 1 base, with 26 bases left in between. The CDR3 consists of 20 residues. The CDR3 DNA is TGTGCTCTTGGGGAAGGGAACCCCTATATAAGCCCAATGGGCACCGATAAACTCATCTTT. Amino acids: CALGEGNPYISPMGTDKLIF.

Of note for this clone: A much more abundant neighbour one base away suggests this may be a read error. Different DNA sequences within this sample yield the same CDR3. The chain combines TRDV1 with TRDJ1, with 11 bases identical to TRDD3. This CDR3 has 19 residues. The V gene's germline CDR1 is TSWWSYY and CDR2 QGS. Losses at the gene ends were 0 bases for V and 4 bases for J; bases not matched to a gene: 13. This CDR3 reads CALGELSPGLLGDNDKLIF. DNA of the CDR3: TGTGCTCTTGGGGAACTTTCCCCAGGTTTACTGGGGGATAACGATAAACTCATCTTT.

This clone was found once. Given a far larger clone just one base away, this is likely a sequencing read error. The chain links TRDV1 to TRDJ1; 8 bases align to TRDD2. The J segment lost 0 bases and the V segment lost 2 bases, leaving 23 bases of the junction unmatched. The CDR3 extends over 22 amino acids. Germline CDR1 TSWWSYY, CDR2 QGS. CDR3 residues: CALGEKDLAFLSPPGYTDKLIF. DNA of the CDR3: TGTGCTCTTGGGGAAAAAGACCTGGCCTTCCTATCCCCTCCAGGGTACACCGATAAACTCATCTTT.

In the case of this clone: A far larger clone differs by one base, so this is likely a read error. The chain links TRDV1 to TRDJ1, with 8 bases that match TRDD3. The length of the CDR3 is 22 residues. Germline V CDR1 and CDR2: TSWWSYY, QGS. CDR3 sequence: CALGELVVSNPSYWGYTDKHIF. The CDR3 DNA reads TGTGCTCTTGGGGAACTAGTGGTATCGAACCCTTCGTACTGGGGGTACACCGATAAACACATCTTT.

This clone is categorized as large. The J gene is TRDJ1, the V gene TRDV1; 13 bases fit TRDD3. The CDR3 is 17 residues long. CDR1 and CDR2 (germline): TSWWSYY, QGS. J lost 10 bases, V lost 2 bases, and 13 bases had no gene match. The CDR3 reads CALGEKGLLGDTVVLIF. CDR3 DNA: TGTGCTCTTGGGGAAAAAGGGTTACTGGGGGATACGGTAGTACTCATCTTT.

By share, this clone ranks as large (0.1 to 1%). The J gene is TRDJ1, the V gene TRDV1; D not certain. CDR3 length: 17 residues. CDR1 is TSWWSYY and CDR2 is QGS in the germline V gene. V was trimmed by 4 bases and J by 5 bases, leaving 23 bases between them. DNA for the CDR3: TGTGCTCTTGGGGTCTACTCCCCAGAGTCGACGCGGGATAAACTCATCTTT. Protein: CALGVYSPESTRDKLIF.

This clone rates as large. The chain carries TRDV1 and TRDJ1, with 8 bases identical to TRDD2. J was trimmed by 3 bases and V by 0 bases; bases with no gene match: 21. The CDR3 runs to 21 residues. The germline V gene has CDR1 TSWWSYY and CDR2 QGS. This CDR3 is CALGELDSAFLSPTDSDKLIF. CDR3 nucleotides: TGTGCTCTTGGGGAACTAGATTCGGCCTTCCTAAGTCCGACCGACTCCGATAAACTCATCTTT.

By proportion, this clone is large. The same CDR3 can be traced to other DNA sequences in this sample. The chain recombines TRDV1 with TRDJ1; TRDD2 might be the D (5 bases). The CDR3 has 19 residues. Trimming removed 2 bases from V and 0 bases from J, with 22 bases in between. CDR1 is TSWWSYY, CDR2 QGS, per germline. Written as DNA, the CDR3 is TGTGCTCTTGGGGAAAGGCCCTACCGAGAGGGGTGGTACACCGATAAACTCATCTTT. Its protein product is CALGERPYREGWYTDKLIF.

This clone is classed as medium-sized. The V call is TRDV1, the J call TRDJ1, with TRDD3 matching 12 bases. The CDR3 spans 18 residues. The ends lost 4 bases at V and 3 bases at J; junction bases unmatched: 12. Germline V gene data show CDR1 as TSWWSYY and CDR2 as QGS. In nucleotides, the CDR3 is TGTGCTCTTGGGGGCCCTAATCTGGGGGATACGTGGGCCGATAAACTCATCTTT. Its protein product is CALGGPNLGDTWADKLIF.

By sample share, this clone is large. The rearrangement uses TRDV1 and TRDJ1; 7 bases align to TRDD3. Trimming at V came to 3 bases and at J to 0 bases, leaving 10 bases not matched to a gene. Germline V gene sequence: CDR1 TSWWSYY, CDR2 QGS. CDR3 length: 17 amino acids. CDR3 in amino acids: CALGDQTGDAYTDKLIF. The CDR3, as DNA: TGTGCTCTTGGGGATCAGACGGGGGATGCGTACACCGATAAACTCATCTTT.

Remarks on this clone: A far more abundant clone sits one base away, making this likely a read error. The chain uses TRDV1 and TRDJ1; D gene unclear. Germline CDR1 is TSWWSYY and CDR2 is QGS. The CDR3 has 20 residues. Trimming cost V 1 base and J 0 bases, with 24 bases left between them. CDR3 nucleotide sequence: TGTGCTCTTGGGGAACCGGTAGTGCGGGAAGGATGGCCGTACACCGATAAACTCATCTTT. Translated: CALGEPVVREGWPYTDKLIF.

Concerning this clone: A far larger clone is one base from this, pointing to a likely read error. The rearrangement links TRDV1 to TRDJ2; D may correspond to TRDD2 or TRDD3 (5 bases each). Germline V lookup: CDR1 TSWWSYY, CDR2 QGS. The CDR3 length is 20 residues. Trimming pared 1 base from V and 1 base from J, leaving 22 bases between. CDR3 DNA sequence: TGTGCTCTTGGGGAACCTTCCATGGGCATAGGGGAGGATTTGACAGCACAACTCTTCTTT. The encoded protein is CALGEPSMGIGEDLTAQLFF.

As concerns this clone: This sequence is one base from a far larger clone and is likely a read error. This chain links TRDV1 with TRDJ2, with 8 bases that match TRDD3. Losses at the gene ends were 2 bases for V and 6 bases for J; bases not matched to a gene: 26. This CDR3 spans 22 amino acids. Germline V gives CDR1 TSWWSYY, CDR2 QGS. CDR3 amino acids: CALGENTQYEVLGAIPAAQLFF. CDR3 in DNA: TGTGCTCTTGGGGAAAATACCCAGTACGAGGTACTGGGGGCTATACCGGCAGCACAACTCTTCTTT.

This clone has only a few counts. This chain connects TRDV1 to TRDJ1; TRDD3 aligns across 7 bases. The CDR3 runs 24 residues. The V segment lost 0 bases and the J segment 0 bases; nucleotides outside the gene matches: 28. Germline assignment: CDR1 TSWWSYY and CDR2 QGS. The CDR3 reads CALGELVSPTADGGGWVYTDKLIF. CDR3 sequence (DNA): TGTGCTCTTGGGGAACTAGTATCTCCGACGGCTGACGGGGGGGGATGGGTTTACACCGATAAACTCATCTTT.

About this clone: A far bigger clonotype differs at one base, so this is likely a read error. This chain connects TRDV1 to TRDJ1; the match to TRDD3 covers 8 bases. The CDR3 sequence is 27 residues long. Germline V gene sequence: CDR1 TSWWSYY, CDR2 QGS. J gave up 3 bases and V 0 bases, and 39 bases lay outside the gene matches. Here the CDR3 reads CALGELREILTLSTLYVTGGFADKLIF. DNA for the CDR3: TGTGCTCTTGGGGAACTTAGGGAAATTCTTACCCTTTCTACCCTATACGTTACTGGGGGGTTCGCCGATAAACTCATCTTT.

Remarks on this clone: A far larger clone is only one base removed, so a read error is likely. The chain has TRDV1 and TRDJ1; 8 positions match TRDD3. V gave up 0 bases and J gave up 2 bases; unmatched junction bases: 17. Germline loops: CDR1 TSWWSYY, CDR2 QGS. The CDR3 has 20 residues. The CDR3 sequence: CALGELMVSRGISWTDKLIF. In DNA, the CDR3 is TGTGCTCTTGGGGAACTAATGGTTAGCCGGGGGATATCTTGGACCGATAAACTCATCTTT.

The table lists this clone with a few counts. This likely reflects a read error, since a far larger clone is one base away. The sample holds other DNA sequences that translate to the same CDR3. The rearrangement links TRDV2 to TRDJ1; 9 positions match TRDD3. The CDR3 covers 17 residues. V lost 3 bases, J lost 0 bases, and 10 bases stayed unmatched. Germline loops: CDR1 GEAIGNYY, CDR2 EKD. Written as DNA, the CDR3 is TGTGCCTGTGACCTGGGGGATCCTGGCCTATACACCGATAAACTCATCTTT. Its protein is CACDLGDPGLYTDKLIF.

By sample fraction, this clone is large (0.1 to 1%). The rearrangement links TRDV1 to TRDJ1, with D possibly TRDD3 on 7 matching bases. Germline V gene sequence: CDR1 TSWWSYY, CDR2 QGS. V lost 2 bases, J lost 0 bases, and 25 bases lay in between. The CDR3 is made up of 20 amino acids. The CDR3 sequence is CALGEVLLAAGGFYTDKLIF. CDR3 nucleotides: TGTGCTCTTGGGGAAGTCCTACTGGCGGCTGGGGGGTTTTACACCGATAAACTCATCTTT.

Details on this clone: A read error may explain this, as a much larger clone is one base away. The chain carries TRDV1 and TRDJ1; 10 bases are shared with TRDD3. The length of the CDR3 is 20 residues. After removal of 0 bases from V and 1 base from J, the junction contained 14 bases not matched to a gene. CDR1 and CDR2 (germline): TSWWSYY, QGS. The CDR3 here is CALGELFSLGDTKCTDKLIF. The DNA for the CDR3 is TGTGCTCTTGGGGAACTTTTCTCGTTGGGGGATACAAAGTGCACCGATAAACTCATCTTT.

Details on this clone: This likely stems from a read error, as it lies one base from a far larger clone. Other nucleotide sequences in the sample specify the same CDR3. The chain is built from TRDV1 and TRDJ1; 10 nucleotides match TRDD3. The junction had 23 bases not matched to a gene; V was cut back by 4 bases and J by 0 bases. This CDR3 contains 22 residues. Germline V gives CDR1 TSWWSYY, CDR2 QGS. In nucleotides, the CDR3 is TGTGCTCTTGGGGTCTCCATTCCCTGGGGGATAGGAGCATCATCGTACACCGATAAACTCATCTTT. Residues: CALGVSIPWGIGASSYTDKLIF.

This chain connects TRDV1 to TRDJ1; D perhaps matches TRDD3 (6 bases). Germline CDR1 TSWWSYY, CDR2 QGS. The V and J ends lost 1 base and 2 bases respectively, with 65 bases between them. The CDR3 has 33 residues. The CDR3 is CALGEPSAKVLALERRSLAYLTPLGVSTDKLIF. CDR3 nucleotide sequence: TGTGCTCTTGGGGAACCCTCGGCTAAGGTCCTGGCTCTGGAGCGGCGCAGTTTAGCCTACCTTACCCCTTTGGGGGTCTCTACCGATAAACTCATCTTT.

On this clone: A far larger clone is only one base removed, so a read error is likely. This sample also contains other DNA sequences that code for the same CDR3. This chain joins TRDV1 and TRDJ1; 10 bases fit TRDD3. V shed 3 bases, J shed 3 bases, and the junction held 16 bases outside the gene matches. Germline CDR1 is TSWWSYY and CDR2 is QGS. CDR3 length: 19 amino acids. CDR3 nucleotides: TGTGCTCTTGGGGAGACTCCATACTGGGGGATTCCCGTTCCCGATAAACTCATCTTT. Translation: CALGETPYWGIPVPDKLIF.

This clone was observed a few times. This chain joins TRDV1 and TRDJ1, with TRDD3 matching over 10 bases. Germline-derived CDR1 and CDR2 are TSWWSYY and QGS. The CDR3 runs 13 residues. The ends lost 8 bases at V and 8 bases at J; junction bases unmatched: 8. CDR3 sequence (DNA): TGTGCTCTTTCAAGGGGGGATACGACCAAACTCATCTTT. It yields the protein CALSRGDTTKLIF.

This clone is termed large (0.1 to 1%). The genes are TRDV1 and TRDJ1, with 12 bases matching TRDD3. V shed 5 bases and J 12 bases; nucleotides not matched to a gene: 19. Germline CDR1 and CDR2: TSWWSYY and QGS. The CDR3 is 17 residues long. Here the CDR3 reads CALGKIPVAGGYGPFIF. CDR3 in DNA: TGTGCTCTTGGGAAAATACCGGTTGCTGGGGGATACGGCCCCTTCATCTTT.

Concerning this clone: This sequence may be a read error, since a much larger clone differs from it by one base. V usage is TRDV1 and J usage is TRDJ1; D is perhaps TRDD3 (5 bases). Germline V gene lookup returns CDR1 TSWWSYY and CDR2 QGS. V dropped 1 base and J dropped 0 bases, with 42 bases sitting between them. The CDR3 loop spans 26 amino acids. The chain's CDR3 is CALGEQANYRLRGTNPPPQYTDKLIF. The CDR3 DNA reads as TGTGCTCTTGGGGAACAGGCTAACTACCGCTTAAGGGGAACGAACCCCCCACCTCAGTACACCGATAAACTCATCTTT.